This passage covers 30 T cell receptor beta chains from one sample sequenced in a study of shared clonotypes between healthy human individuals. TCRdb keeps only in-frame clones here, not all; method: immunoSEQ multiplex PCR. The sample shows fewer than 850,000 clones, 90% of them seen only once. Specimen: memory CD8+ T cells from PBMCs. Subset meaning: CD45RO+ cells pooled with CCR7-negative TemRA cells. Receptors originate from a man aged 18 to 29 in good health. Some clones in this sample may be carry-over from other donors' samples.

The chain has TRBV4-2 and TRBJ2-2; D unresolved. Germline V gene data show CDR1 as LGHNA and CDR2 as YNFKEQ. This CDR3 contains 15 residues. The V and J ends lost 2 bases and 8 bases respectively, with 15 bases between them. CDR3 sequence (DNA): TGTGCCAGCAGCCAACCCCCCGTGGGTACGGGGGAGCTGTTTTTT. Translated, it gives CASSQPPVGTGELFF.

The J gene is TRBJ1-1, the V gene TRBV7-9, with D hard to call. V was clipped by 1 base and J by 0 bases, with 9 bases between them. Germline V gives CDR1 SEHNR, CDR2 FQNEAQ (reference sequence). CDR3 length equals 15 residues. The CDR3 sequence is CASSLVAAVNTEAFF. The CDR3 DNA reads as TGTGCCAGCAGCTTAGTTGCGGCAGTGAACACTGAAGCTTTCTTT.

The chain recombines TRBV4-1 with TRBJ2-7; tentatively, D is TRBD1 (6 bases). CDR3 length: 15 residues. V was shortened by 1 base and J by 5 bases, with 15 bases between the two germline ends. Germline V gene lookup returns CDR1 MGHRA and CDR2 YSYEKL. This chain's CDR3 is CASSQAGTPPDEQYF. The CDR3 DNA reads TGCGCCAGCAGCCAAGCAGGGACACCCCCGGACGAGCAGTACTTC.

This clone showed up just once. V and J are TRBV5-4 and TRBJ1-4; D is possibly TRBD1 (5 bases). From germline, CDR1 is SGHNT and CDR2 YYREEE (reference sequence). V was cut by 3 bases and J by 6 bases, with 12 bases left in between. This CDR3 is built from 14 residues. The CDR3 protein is CASSWGDGYEKLFF. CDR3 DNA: TGTGCCAGCAGCTGGGGGGACGGATATGAAAAACTGTTTTTT.

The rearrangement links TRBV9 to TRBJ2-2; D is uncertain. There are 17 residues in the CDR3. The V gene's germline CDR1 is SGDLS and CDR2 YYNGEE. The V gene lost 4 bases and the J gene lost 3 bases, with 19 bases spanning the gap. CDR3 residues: CASSPVDQPIHTGELFF. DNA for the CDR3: TGTGCCAGCAGCCCGGTTGACCAGCCTATTCACACCGGGGAGCTGTTTTTT.

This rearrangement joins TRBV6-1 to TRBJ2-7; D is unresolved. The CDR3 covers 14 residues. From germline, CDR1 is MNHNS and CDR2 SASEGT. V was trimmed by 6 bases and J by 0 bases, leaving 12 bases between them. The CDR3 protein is CASRPTRSSYEQYF. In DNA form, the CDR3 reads TGTGCCAGCAGACCCACTCGCAGCTCCTACGAGCAGTACTTC.

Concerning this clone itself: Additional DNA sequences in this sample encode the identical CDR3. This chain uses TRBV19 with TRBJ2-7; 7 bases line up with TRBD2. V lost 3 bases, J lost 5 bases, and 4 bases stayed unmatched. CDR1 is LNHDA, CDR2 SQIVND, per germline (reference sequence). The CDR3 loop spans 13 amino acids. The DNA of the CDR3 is TGTGCCAGTAGTATCTTGGGGGGGGACGAGCAGTACTTC. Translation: CASSILGGDEQYF.

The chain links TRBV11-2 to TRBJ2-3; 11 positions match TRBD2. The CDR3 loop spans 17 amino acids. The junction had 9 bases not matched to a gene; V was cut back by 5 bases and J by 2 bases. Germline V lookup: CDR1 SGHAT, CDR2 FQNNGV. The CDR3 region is CASSPGLAEVLTDTQYF. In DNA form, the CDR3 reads TGTGCCAGCAGCCCGGGACTAGCGGAGGTTCTCACAGATACGCAGTATTTT.

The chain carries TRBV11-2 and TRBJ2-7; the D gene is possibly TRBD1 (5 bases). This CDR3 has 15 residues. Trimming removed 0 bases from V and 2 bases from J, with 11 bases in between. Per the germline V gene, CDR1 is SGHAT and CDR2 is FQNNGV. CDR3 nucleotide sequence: TGTGCCAGCAGCTTAGAGGGGCAGGCCCCCTACGAGCAGTACTTC. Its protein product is CASSLEGQAPYEQYF.

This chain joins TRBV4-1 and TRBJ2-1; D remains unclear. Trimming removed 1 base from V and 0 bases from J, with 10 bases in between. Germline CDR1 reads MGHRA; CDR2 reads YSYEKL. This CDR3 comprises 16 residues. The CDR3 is CASSQVYGPSYNEQFF. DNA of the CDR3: TGCGCCAGCAGCCAAGTTTACGGTCCCTCCTACAATGAGCAGTTCTTC.

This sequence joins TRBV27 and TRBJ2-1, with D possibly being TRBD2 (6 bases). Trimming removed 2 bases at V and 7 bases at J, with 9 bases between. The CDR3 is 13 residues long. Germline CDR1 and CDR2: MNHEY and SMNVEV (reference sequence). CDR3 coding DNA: TGTGCCAGCAGTTTAGCGGGGAGGAATGAGCAGTTCTTC. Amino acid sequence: CASSLAGRNEQFF.

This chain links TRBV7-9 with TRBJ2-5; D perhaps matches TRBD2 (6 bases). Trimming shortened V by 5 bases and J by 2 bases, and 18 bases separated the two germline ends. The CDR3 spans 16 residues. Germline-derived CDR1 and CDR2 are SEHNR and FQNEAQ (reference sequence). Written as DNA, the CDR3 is TGTGCCAGCAGCCCTACTCCCGGGACTCTTCAAGAGACCCAGTACTTC. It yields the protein CASSPTPGTLQETQYF.

CDR3 coding DNA: TGTGCCAGCAGCCCCCGGGACCGCCTAATCTACGAGCAGTACTTC. This sequence encodes CASSPRDRLIYEQYF. The chain employs TRBV14 and TRBJ2-7, with D perhaps given as TRBD1 or TRBD2 (5 bases each). Deletions cut 4 bases from V and 3 bases from J, with 16 bases between. This CDR3 has 15 amino acids. Germline values: CDR1 SGHDN, CDR2 FVKESK.

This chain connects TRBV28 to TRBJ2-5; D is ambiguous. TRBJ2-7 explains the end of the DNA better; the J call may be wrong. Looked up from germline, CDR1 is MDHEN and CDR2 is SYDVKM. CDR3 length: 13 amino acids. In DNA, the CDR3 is TGTGCCAGCAGTTTACTCCGAAACTACGAGCAGTACTTC. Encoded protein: CASSLLRNYEQYF.

CDR3 DNA: TGTGCCAGCAGTTTATTTGGAGATACGCAGTATTTT. This codes for CASSLFGDTQYF. The chain joins TRBV27 to TRBJ2-3; D unresolved. The CDR3 loop spans 12 amino acids. Trimming took 1 base from V and 5 from J, leaving 4 bases between them. Germline CDR1 is MNHEY and CDR2 is SMNVEV (reference sequence).

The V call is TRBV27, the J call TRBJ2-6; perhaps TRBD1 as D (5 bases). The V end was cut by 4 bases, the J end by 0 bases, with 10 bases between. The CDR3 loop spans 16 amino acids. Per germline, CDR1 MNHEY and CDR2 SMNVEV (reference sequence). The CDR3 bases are TGTGCCAGCAGTTACATGACAGACTCTGGGGCCAACGTCCTGACTTTC. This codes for CASSYMTDSGANVLTF. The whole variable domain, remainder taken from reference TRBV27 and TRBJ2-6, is EAQVTQNPRYLITVTGKKLTVTCSQNMNHEYMSWYRQDPGLGLRQIYYSMNVEVTDKGDVPEGYKVSRKEKRNFPLILESPSPNQTSLYFCASSYMTDSGANVLTFGAGSRLTVL.

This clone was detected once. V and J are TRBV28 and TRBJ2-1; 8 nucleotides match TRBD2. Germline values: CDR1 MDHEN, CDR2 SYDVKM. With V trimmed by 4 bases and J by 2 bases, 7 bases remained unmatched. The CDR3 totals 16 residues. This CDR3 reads CASSSPREGPYNEQFF. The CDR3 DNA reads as TGTGCCAGCAGTTCTCCTCGGGAGGGGCCCTACAATGAGCAGTTCTTC.

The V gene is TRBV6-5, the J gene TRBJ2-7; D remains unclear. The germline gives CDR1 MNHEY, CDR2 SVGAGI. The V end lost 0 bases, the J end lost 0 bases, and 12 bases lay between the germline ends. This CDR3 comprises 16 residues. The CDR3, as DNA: TGTGCCAGCAGTTACTCGTCCGGGCCGACCTCCTACGAGCAGTACTTC. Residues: CASSYSSGPTSYEQYF.

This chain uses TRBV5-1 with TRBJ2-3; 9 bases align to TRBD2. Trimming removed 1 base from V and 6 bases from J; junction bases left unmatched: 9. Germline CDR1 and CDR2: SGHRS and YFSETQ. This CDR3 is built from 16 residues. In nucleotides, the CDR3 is TGCGCCAGCAGCTTGATACGGCGGGAGGGCCTGGATACGCAGTATTTT. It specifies CASSLIRREGLDTQYF.

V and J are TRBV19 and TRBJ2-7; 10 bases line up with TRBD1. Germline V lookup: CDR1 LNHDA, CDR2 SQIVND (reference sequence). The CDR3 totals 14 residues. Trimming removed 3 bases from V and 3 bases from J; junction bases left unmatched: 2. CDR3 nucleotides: TGTGCCAGTAGTATGGGGACAGGGGACTACGAGCAGTACTTC. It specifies CASSMGTGDYEQYF.

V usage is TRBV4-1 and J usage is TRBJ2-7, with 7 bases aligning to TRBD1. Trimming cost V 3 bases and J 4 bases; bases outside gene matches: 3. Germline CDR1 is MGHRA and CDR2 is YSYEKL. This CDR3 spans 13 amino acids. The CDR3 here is CASSQIRGYEQYF. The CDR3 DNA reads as TGCGCCAGCAGCCAGATCAGGGGGTACGAGCAGTACTTC.

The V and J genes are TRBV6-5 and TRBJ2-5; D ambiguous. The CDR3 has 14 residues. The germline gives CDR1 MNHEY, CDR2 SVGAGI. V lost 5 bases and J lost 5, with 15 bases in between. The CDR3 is CASSGETRIETQYF. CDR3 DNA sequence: TGTGCCAGCAGTGGAGAGACGAGAATCGAGACCCAGTACTTC.

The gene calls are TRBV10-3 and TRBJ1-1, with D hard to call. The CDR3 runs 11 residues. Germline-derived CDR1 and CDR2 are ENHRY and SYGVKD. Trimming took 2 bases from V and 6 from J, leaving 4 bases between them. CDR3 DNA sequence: TGTGCCATCAGTGAGGGGGCTGAAGCTTTCTTT. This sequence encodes CAISEGAEAFF.

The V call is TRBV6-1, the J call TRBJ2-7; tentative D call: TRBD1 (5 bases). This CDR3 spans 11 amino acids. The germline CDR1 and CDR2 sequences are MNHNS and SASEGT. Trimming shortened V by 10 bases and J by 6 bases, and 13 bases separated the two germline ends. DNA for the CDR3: TGTGCCACCAAGCTGGGGCTCGAGCAGTACTTC. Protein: CATKLGLEQYF.

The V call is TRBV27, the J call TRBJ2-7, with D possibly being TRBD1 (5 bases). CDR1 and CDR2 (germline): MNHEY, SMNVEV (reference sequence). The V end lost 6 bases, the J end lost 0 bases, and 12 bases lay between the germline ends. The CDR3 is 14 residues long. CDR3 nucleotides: TGTGCCAGCAGCCCGACAGTGAGCTCCTACGAGCAGTACTTC. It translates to CASSPTVSSYEQYF.

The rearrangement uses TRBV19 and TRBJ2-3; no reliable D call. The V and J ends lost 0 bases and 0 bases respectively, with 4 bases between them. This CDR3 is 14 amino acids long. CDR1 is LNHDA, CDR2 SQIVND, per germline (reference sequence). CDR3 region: CASSIDGSTDTQYF. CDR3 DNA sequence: TGTGCCAGTAGTATAGATGGGAGCACAGATACGCAGTATTTT.

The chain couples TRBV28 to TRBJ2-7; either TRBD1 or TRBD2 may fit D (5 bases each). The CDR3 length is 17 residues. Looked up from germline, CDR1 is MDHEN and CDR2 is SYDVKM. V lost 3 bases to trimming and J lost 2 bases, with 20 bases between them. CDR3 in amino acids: CASSLSRDVINPYEQYF. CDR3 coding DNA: TGTGCCAGCAGTTTGAGCCGGGACGTCATAAATCCCTACGAGCAGTACTTC.

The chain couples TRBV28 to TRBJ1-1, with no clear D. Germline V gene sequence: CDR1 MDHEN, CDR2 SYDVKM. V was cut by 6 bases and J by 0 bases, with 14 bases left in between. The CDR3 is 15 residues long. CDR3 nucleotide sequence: TGTGCCAGCAGCCCCCTGACGAGAATGAACACTGAAGCTTTCTTT. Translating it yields CASSPLTRMNTEAFF.

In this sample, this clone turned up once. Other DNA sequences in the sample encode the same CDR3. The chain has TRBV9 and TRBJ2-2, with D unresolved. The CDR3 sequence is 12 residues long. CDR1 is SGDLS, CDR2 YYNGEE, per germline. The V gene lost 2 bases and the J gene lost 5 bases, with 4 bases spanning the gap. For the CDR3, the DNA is TGTGCCAGCAGCGTGGAGACCGGGGAGCTGTTTTTT. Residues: CASSVETGELFF.

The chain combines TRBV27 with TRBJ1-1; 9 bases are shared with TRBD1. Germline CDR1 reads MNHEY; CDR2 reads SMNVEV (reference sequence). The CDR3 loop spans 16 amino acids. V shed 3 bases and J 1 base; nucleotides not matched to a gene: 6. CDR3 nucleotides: TGTGCCAGCAGTTTCTACAGGGGGCGAGAGAACACTGAAGCTTTCTTT. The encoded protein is CASSFYRGRENTEAFF.